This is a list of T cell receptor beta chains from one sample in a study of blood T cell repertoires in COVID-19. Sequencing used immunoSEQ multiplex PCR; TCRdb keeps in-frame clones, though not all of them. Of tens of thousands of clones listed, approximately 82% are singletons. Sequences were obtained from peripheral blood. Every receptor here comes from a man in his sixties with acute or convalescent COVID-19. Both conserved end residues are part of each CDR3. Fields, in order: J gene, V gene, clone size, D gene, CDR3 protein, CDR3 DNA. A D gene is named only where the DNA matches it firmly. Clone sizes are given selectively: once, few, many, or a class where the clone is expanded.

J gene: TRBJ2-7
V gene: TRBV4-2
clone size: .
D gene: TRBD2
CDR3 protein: CASSQEGLSGGAISLQYEQYF
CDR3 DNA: TGTGCCAGCAGCCAAGAAGGCCTTAGCGGGGGGGCGATTAGCCTGCAATACGAGCAGTACTTC

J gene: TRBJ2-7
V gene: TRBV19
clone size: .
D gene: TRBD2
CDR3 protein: CATTSLWGGTYEQYF
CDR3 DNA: TGTGCCACCACGTCCTTGTGGGGGGGAACCTACGAGCAGTACTTC

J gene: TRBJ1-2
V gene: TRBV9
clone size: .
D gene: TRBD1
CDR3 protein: CASSVAGQGNYGYTF
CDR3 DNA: TGTGCCAGCAGCGTAGCGGGACAGGGCAACTATGGCTACACCTTC

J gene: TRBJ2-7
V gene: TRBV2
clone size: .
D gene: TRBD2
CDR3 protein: CASITGLGSYEQYF
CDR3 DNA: TGTGCCAGCATCACGGGACTAGGGTCCTACGAGCAGTACTTC

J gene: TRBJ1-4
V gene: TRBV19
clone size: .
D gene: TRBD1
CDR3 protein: CASRRDSGDEKLFF
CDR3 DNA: TGTGCCAGTAGGAGGGACAGTGGGGATGAAAAACTGTTTTTT

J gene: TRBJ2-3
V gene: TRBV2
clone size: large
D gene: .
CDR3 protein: CASSEALRLLTDTQYF
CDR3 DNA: TGTGCCAGCAGTGAAGCGCTTCGCCTATTAACAGATACGCAGTATTTT

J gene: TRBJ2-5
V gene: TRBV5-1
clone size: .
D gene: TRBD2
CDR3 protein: CASGEWGGSSETQYF
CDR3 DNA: TGCGCCAGCGGTGAATGGGGGGGTAGTTCGGAGACCCAGTACTTC

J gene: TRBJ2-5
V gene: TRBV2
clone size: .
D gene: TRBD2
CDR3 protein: CASRLGLAGGPGETQYF
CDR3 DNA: TGTGCCAGCAGATTAGGACTAGCGGGGGGGCCGGGTGAGACCCAGTACTTC

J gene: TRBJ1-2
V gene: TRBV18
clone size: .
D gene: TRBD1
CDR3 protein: CASSPGLDRVDGYTF
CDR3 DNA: TGTGCCAGCTCACCCGGTCTAGACAGGGTCGATGGCTACACCTTC

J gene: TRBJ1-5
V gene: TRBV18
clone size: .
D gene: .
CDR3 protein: CASSPPGQDSNQPQHF
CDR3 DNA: TGTGCCAGCTCACCACCTGGACAAGATAGCAATCAGCCCCAGCATTTT

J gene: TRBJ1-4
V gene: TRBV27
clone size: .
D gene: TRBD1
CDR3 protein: CASSLSGQLGEKLFF
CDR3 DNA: TGTGCCAGCAGTTTATCGGGACAGCTTGGGGAAAAACTGTTTTTT

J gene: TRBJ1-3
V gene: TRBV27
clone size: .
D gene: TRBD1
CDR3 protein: CASASGGDRANTIYF
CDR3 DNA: TGTGCCAGCGCATCAGGAGGGGACAGGGCCAACACCATATATTTT

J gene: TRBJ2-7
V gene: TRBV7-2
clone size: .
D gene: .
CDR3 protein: CASSSQIARQAYEQYF
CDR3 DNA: TGTGCCAGCAGCTCCCAGATAGCACGGCAAGCCTATGAGCAGTACTTC

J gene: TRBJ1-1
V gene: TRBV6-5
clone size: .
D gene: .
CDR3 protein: CASSPADRNTEAFF
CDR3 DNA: TGTGCCAGCAGTCCCGCGGATAGGAACACTGAAGCTTTCTTT

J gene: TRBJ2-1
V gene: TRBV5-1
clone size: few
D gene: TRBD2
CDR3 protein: CASSSSGGPENEQFF
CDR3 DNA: TGCGCCAGCAGCTCGAGCGGGGGGCCGGAGAATGAGCAGTTCTTC

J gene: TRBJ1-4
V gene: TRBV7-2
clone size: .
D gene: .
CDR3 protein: CASSLVWGEKLFF
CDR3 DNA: TGTGCCAGCAGCTTAGTTTGGGGCGAAAAACTGTTTTTT